One and the same sample provided the 20 T cell receptor beta chains below, sequenced in a study of cytomegalovirus exposure and HLA in healthy donors. A multiplex PCR was run with 60 Vbeta primers and 13 Jbeta primers. The assay was immunoSEQ multiplex PCR, and TCRdb's table has in-frame clones only and misses some. The sample consists of some 130,000 clones, approximately 60% of them appearing once. Sample: PBMCs. The receptor set was obtained from a human donor in good health.

This clone was recorded a few times. The V and J genes are TRBV25-1 and TRBJ1-1, with TRBD1 matching 8 bases. Losses at the gene ends were 5 bases for V and 0 bases for J; bases not matched to a gene: 2. There are 14 residues in the CDR3. Germline V CDR1 and CDR2: MGHDK, SYGVNS. CDR3 residues: CASSPDRVNTEAFF. DNA of the CDR3: TGTGCCAGCAGTCCGGACAGGGTGAACACTGAAGCTTTCTTT. Drawing the rest from reference TRBV25-1 and TRBJ1-1, the complete variable domain is EADIYQTPRYLVIGTGKKITLECSQTMGHDKMYWYQQDPGMELHLIHYSYGVNSTEKGDLSSESTVSRIRTEHFPLTLESARPSHTSQYLCASSPDRVNTEAFFGQGTRLTVV.

The rearrangement uses TRBV18 and TRBJ1-2; 7 bases are a match to TRBD1. Germline assignment: CDR1 KGHSH and CDR2 LQKENI. J lost 7 bases, V lost 3 bases, and 5 bases had no gene match. The CDR3 runs 13 residues. DNA of the CDR3: TGTGCCAGCTCACCTACAGGGGATCGTGGCTACACCTTC. It codes for CASSPTGDRGYTF.

The chain uses TRBV27 and TRBJ2-3, with D unresolved. CDR1 and CDR2 (germline): MNHEY, SMNVEV (reference sequence). The CDR3 is 13 amino acids. V lost 5 bases and J 1 base, leaving 7 bases between the germline ends. The CDR3 DNA sequence: TGTGCCAGCAGTACGACTGGCACAGATACGCAGTATTTT. Translating gives CASSTTGTDTQYF.

The chain carries TRBV19 and TRBJ2-7, with D perhaps TRBD2 (5 bases). Germline CDR1 reads LNHDA; CDR2 reads SQIVND (reference sequence). CDR3 length equals 12 residues. The V end was cut by 5 bases, the J end by 7 bases, with 12 bases between. The CDR3, as DNA: TGTGCCAGTAGTTCGATGGGAGTGGAGCAGTACTTC. It translates to CASSSMGVEQYF.

This clone was observed a few times. This chain connects TRBV23-1 to TRBJ2-5, with D uncertain. TRBV23-1 is marked as an open reading frame, function uncertain. The CDR3 sequence is 15 residues long. The ends were cut back, 0 bases at V and 0 bases at J, with 8 bases in the middle. The CDR3 is CASSQSTPHQETQYF. The CDR3 DNA reads as TGCGCCAGCAGTCAATCGACTCCGCACCAAGAGACCCAGTACTTC.

The genes are TRBV6-5 and TRBJ2-7, with D perhaps matching TRBD1 (6 bases). Deletions cut 8 bases from V and 3 bases from J, with 20 bases between. Per germline, CDR1 MNHEY and CDR2 SVGAGI. The CDR3 runs 15 residues. In nucleotides, the CDR3 is TGTGCCAGCGCCACCCGGGGCACAGGGATCTACGAGCAGTACTTC. It translates to CASATRGTGIYEQYF.

The chain employs TRBV5-5 and TRBJ2-1; 9 bases agree with TRBD2. Trimming cost V 4 bases and J 0 bases; bases outside gene matches: 2. Germline lookup yields CDR1 SGHKS and CDR2 YYEKEE (reference sequence). The CDR3 sequence is 15 residues long. The CDR3 loop reads CASSRGLASYNEQFF. CDR3 DNA sequence: TGTGCCAGCAGCAGGGGACTAGCCTCCTACAATGAGCAGTTCTTC. Filled out from reference TRBV5-5 and TRBJ2-1, the complete variable domain reads DAGVTQSPTHLIKTRGQQVTLRCSPISGHKSVSWYQQVLGQGPQFIFQYYEKEERGRGNFPDRFSARQFPNYSSELNVNALLLGDSALYLCASSRGLASYNEQFFGPGTRLTVL.

J is TRBJ2-2 and V is TRBV28, with 9 bases that match TRBD2. Germline CDR1 MDHEN, CDR2 SYDVKM. After removal of 7 bases from V and 10 bases from J, the junction contained 7 bases not matched to a gene. The CDR3 spans 13 residues. The CDR3 nucleotides are TGTGCCAGCATGTTTCTAGCGGGACCGGAGCTGTTTTTT. Its translation: CASMFLAGPELFF.

CDR3 DNA sequence: TGTGCCAGCAGCTCCGGACTAGCGGGAGGCATAGATACGCAGTATTTT. Translation: CASSSGLAGGIDTQYF. The rearrangement uses TRBV9 and TRBJ2-3; 14 bases agree with TRBD2. The CDR3 is 16 residues long. V trimming: 4 bases; J trimming: 5 bases; junction bases outside the gene matches: 6. Looked up from germline, CDR1 is SGDLS and CDR2 is YYNGEE.

This chain joins TRBV5-6 and TRBJ1-1; tentatively, D is TRBD1 (6 bases). The V end lost 5 bases, the J end lost 0 bases, and 11 bases lay between the germline ends. The CDR3 runs to 14 residues. Germline CDR1 SGHDT, CDR2 YYEEEE. CDR3 sequence (DNA): TGTGCCAGCAGTAACACAGGGATGAACACTGAAGCTTTCTTT. Its translation is CASSNTGMNTEAFF.

This clone was counted a few times. The chain uses TRBV25-1 and TRBJ2-4, with TRBD1 matching over 8 bases. The CDR3 spans 14 residues. J lost 7 bases, V lost 3 bases, and 5 bases had no gene match. CDR1 and CDR2 (germline): MGHDK, SYGVNS. The CDR3 DNA is TGTGCCAGCAGTGAGGCAGGGGGCGGGAACATTCAGTACTTC. This gives the protein CASSEAGGGNIQYF.

The chain is built from TRBV7-9 and TRBJ1-1, with D unclear. Trimming took 4 bases from V and 0 from J, leaving 6 bases between them. Germline values: CDR1 SEHNR, CDR2 FQNEAQ (reference sequence). The CDR3 has 13 residues. The CDR3: CASSSQMNTEAFF. The CDR3 coding sequence is TGTGCCAGCAGCTCACAGATGAACACTGAAGCTTTCTTT. Combining the CDR3 with reference TRBV7-9 and TRBJ1-1 gives the whole variable domain DTGVSQNPRHKITKRGQNVTFRCDPISEHNRLYWYRQTLGQGPEFLTYFQNEAQLEKSRLLSDRFSAERPKGSFSTLEIQRTEQGDSAMYLCASSSQMNTEAFFGQGTRLTVV.

The V gene is TRBV18, the J gene TRBJ2-7; 8 bases line up with TRBD2. In germline, CDR1 is KGHSH, CDR2 LQKENI. Trimming removed 2 bases from V and 4 bases from J; junction bases left unmatched: 7. The CDR3 spans 15 residues. The CDR3 coding sequence is TGTGCCAGCTCACCAGAGCGGGAGCCCGGGTACGAGCAGTACTTC. It yields the protein CASSPEREPGYEQYF.

The chain links TRBV27 to TRBJ2-7; 10 bases map to TRBD1. From germline, CDR1 is MNHEY and CDR2 SMNVEV (reference sequence). J gave up 3 bases and V 5 bases, and 7 bases lay outside the gene matches. This CDR3 comprises 15 residues. The CDR3 sequence: CASSKLRDRGYEQYF. The CDR3 bases are TGTGCCAGCAGTAAACTCCGGGACAGGGGCTACGAGCAGTACTTC.

The chain couples TRBV11-3 to TRBJ2-1; no reliable D call. Germline CDR1 is SGHNT and CDR2 is YENEEA. Trimming took 3 bases from V and 8 from J, leaving 11 bases between them. The length of the CDR3 is 13 residues. Here the CDR3 DNA reads TGTGCCAGCAGCTTTCGGTCTCCCCATGAGCAGTTCTTC. This translates into CASSFRSPHEQFF.

This clone appeared a single time. The genes are TRBV28 and TRBJ2-2, with D possibly TRBD1 on 5 matching bases. V dropped 6 bases and J dropped 1 base, with 12 bases sitting between them. This CDR3 region has 15 residues. The germline CDR1 and CDR2 sequences are MDHEN and SYDVKM. The CDR3 sequence: CASSTYQGNTGELFF. In DNA, the CDR3 is TGTGCCAGCAGCACTTACCAGGGGAACACCGGGGAGCTGTTTTTT.

The V call is TRBV7-9, the J call TRBJ2-7; a possible D gene is TRBD2 (5 bases). This CDR3 region has 16 residues. V lost 1 base and J 0 bases, leaving 13 bases between the germline ends. CDR1 and CDR2 from the germline V gene are SEHNR and FQNEAQ (reference sequence). The CDR3 sequence is CASSLGSSQSSYEQYF. CDR3 bases: TGTGCCAGCAGCTTAGGGTCTAGCCAGAGCTCCTACGAGCAGTACTTC.

The V and J genes are TRBV7-2 and TRBJ2-5, with a possible D match to TRBD2 (5 bases). CDR3 length: 16 residues. Germline loops: CDR1 SGHTA, CDR2 FQGNSA. V lost 2 bases and J 2 bases, leaving 15 bases between the germline ends. The CDR3 here is CASSLPIQRRQETQYF. For the CDR3, the DNA is TGTGCCAGCAGCTTACCAATCCAGCGGAGGCAAGAGACCCAGTACTTC. Full variable domain (rest looked up from reference TRBV7-2 and TRBJ2-5): GAGVSQSPSNKVTEKGKDVELRCDPISGHTALYWYRQSLGQGLEFLIYFQGNSAPDKSGLPSDRFSAERTGGSVSTLTIQRTQQEDSAVYLCASSLPIQRRQETQYFGPGTRLLVL.

This chain connects TRBV7-9 to TRBJ2-1; D is ambiguous. V lost 2 bases to trimming and J lost 3 bases, with 17 bases between them. The CDR3 runs to 17 residues. CDR1 and CDR2 from the germline V gene are SEHNR and FQNEAQ (reference sequence). CDR3 sequence (DNA): TGTGCCAGCAGCTTAAACCCTGACAAGCCCTACTACAATGAGCAGTTCTTC. Its protein product is CASSLNPDKPYYNEQFF.

The chain links TRBV7-6 to TRBJ2-1; the match to TRBD2 covers 8 bases. V trimming: 1 base; J trimming: 2 bases; junction bases outside the gene matches: 4. The CDR3 extends over 16 amino acids. Germline loops: CDR1 SGHVS, CDR2 FNYEAQ. The CDR3 DNA is TGTGCCAGCAGCTTAGATCGAGCGGGGGCCTACAATGAGCAGTTCTTC. Amino acid sequence: CASSLDRAGAYNEQFF.